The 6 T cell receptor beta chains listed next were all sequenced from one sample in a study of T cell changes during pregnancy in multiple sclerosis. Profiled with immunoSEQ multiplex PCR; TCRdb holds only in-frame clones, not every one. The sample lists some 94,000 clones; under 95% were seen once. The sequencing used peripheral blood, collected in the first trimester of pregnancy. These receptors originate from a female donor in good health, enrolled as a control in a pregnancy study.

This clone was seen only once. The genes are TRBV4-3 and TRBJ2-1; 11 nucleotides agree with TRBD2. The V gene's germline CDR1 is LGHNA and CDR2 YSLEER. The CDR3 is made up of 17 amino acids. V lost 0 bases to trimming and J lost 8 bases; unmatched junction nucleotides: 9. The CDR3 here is CASSQETIAGGLDEQFF. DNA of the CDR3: TGCGCCAGCAGCCAAGAGACGATAGCGGGGGGGCTGGATGAGCAGTTCTTC.

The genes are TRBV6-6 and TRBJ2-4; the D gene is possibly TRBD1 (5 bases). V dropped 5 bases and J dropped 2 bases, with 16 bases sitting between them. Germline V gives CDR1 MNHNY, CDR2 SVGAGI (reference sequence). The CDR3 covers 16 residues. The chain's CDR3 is CASSPLGQNTKNIQYF. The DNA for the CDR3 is TGTGCCAGCAGTCCCCTGGGGCAAAACACCAAAAACATTCAGTACTTC.

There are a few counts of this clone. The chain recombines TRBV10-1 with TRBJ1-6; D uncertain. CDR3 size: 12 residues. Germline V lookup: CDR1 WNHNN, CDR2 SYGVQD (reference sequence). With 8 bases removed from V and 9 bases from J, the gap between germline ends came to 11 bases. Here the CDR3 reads CASRVPPSPLHF. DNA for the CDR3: TGCGCCAGCCGGGTACCCCCTTCACCCCTCCACTTT.

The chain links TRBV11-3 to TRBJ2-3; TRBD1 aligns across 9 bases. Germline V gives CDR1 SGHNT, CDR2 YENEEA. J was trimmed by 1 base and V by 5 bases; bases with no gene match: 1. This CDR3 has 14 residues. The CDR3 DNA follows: TGTGCCAGCAGCCGGGACAGGGGCACAGATACGCAGTATTTT. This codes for CASSRDRGTDTQYF.

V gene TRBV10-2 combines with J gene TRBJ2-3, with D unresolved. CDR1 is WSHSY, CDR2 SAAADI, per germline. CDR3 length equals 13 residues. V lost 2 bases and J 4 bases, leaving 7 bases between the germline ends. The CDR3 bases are TGCGCCAGCAGTGAGGAGGCCCCAGATACGCAGTATTTT. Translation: CASSEEAPDTQYF.

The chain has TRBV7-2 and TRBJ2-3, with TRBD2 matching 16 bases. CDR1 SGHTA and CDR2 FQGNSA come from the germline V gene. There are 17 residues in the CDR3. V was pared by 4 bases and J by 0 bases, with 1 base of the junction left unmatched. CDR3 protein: CASSSGLAGGSTDTQYF. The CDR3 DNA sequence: TGTGCCAGCAGCTCGGGACTAGCGGGGGGGAGCACAGATACGCAGTATTTT.